This T cell receptor (beta chain) comes out of a study of early T cells in non-severe SARS-CoV-2 infection. The wider study: It was bulk RNA from unsorted whole blood that was sequenced, and the chains were unpaired. Study-wide points: VDJdb matching, biased toward anti-spike CD8 responses, missed private and CD4 specificities.

As part of library construction, unique molecular identifiers were attached to individual cDNA molecules. One entry per CDR3 protein results from TCRdb running MiXCR on the 5' RACE reads. The sample has around 47,000 distinct CDR3 sequences, roughly 10% seen once. Regarding this clonotype: The antigen remains undetermined.

Per germline, CDR1 SQVTM and CDR2 ANQGSEA. CDR3 length: 12 amino acids. V was shortened by 6 bases and J by 5 bases, with 13 bases between the two germline ends. The chain is built from TRBV29-1 and TRBJ2-5; TRBD2 is a possible D gene (6 bases). The origin of this receptor is an adult who was a healthcare worker with PCR-confirmed SARS-CoV-2 infection or an uninfected control (not recorded which). Material for sequencing was whole blood. CDR3 in amino acids: CSVRLVSETQYF. In nucleotides, the CDR3 is TGCAGCGTCAGACTAGTTTCGGAGACCCAGTACTTC. Full variable domain (remainder filled in from reference TRBV29-1 and TRBJ2-5): SAVISQKPSRDICQRGTSLTIQCQVDSQVTMMFWYRQQPGQSLTLIATANQGSEATYESGFVIDKFPISRPNLTFSTLTVSNMSPEDSSIYLCSVRLVSETQYFGPGTRLLVL.